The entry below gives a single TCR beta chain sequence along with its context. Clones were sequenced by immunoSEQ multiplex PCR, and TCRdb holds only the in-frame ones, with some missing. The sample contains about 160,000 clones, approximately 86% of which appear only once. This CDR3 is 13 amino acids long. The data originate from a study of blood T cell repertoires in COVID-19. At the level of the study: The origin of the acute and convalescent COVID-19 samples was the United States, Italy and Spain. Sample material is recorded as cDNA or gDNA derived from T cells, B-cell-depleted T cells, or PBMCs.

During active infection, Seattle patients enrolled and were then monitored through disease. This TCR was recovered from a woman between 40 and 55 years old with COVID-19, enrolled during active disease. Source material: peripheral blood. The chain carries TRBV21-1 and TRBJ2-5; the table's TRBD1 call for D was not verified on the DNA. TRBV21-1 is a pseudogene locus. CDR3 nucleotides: TGTGCCAGCAGCAAAGGACAGGAAGAGACCCAGTACTTC. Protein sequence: CASSKGQEETQYF.